This TCR beta chain was found in a study of T cells in Graves' hyperthyroidism and ophthalmopathy. CDR1 is SQVTM, CDR2 ANQGSEA, per germline. V lost 8 bases to trimming and J lost 2 bases, with 13 bases between them. The CDR3 has 13 residues. Template material for amplifying TCR beta CDR3 regions consisted of RNA transcripts. HTBI primers were employed in a first-round RT-PCR of the TCR CDR3. TCRdb fed the multiplex PCR reads into MiXCR, producing one record per CDR3 protein. The data show hundreds of thousands of distinct CDR3 sequences, with over 35% seen just once and about 9% held by the top ten. For Graves' hyperthyroidism to be stable, ophthalmopathy could not progress within 18 months. Based on clinical symptoms, serum thyroxine and TRAb, thyroid ultrasound and orbital computed tomography, diagnoses were reached.

The sample comprised blood. The chain recombines TRBV29-1 with TRBJ1-5, with a weak D call TRBD1 (5 bases). This receptor was taken from a man between 18 and 29 years old with Graves' hyperthyroidism. Here the CDR3 reads CSLWGEGNQPQHF. The CDR3 nucleotides read TGCAGCTTGTGGGGGGAGGGCAATCAGCCCCAGCATTTT.